This T cell receptor beta chain was sequenced in a study of CD8+ T cells in alopecia areata. Extracted RNA was reverse transcribed into cDNA, the sequencing template. Some clones are missing from TCRdb's copy, which holds only in-frame ones; the method was immunoSEQ multiplex PCR. Seen here are fewer than 250,000 clones, 45% to 65% observed once, and the top ten hold around 0.7%. Indicated treatment: oral pan-JAK inhibitor, 5-10 mg twice daily. Researchers took lesional scalp punch biopsies and peripheral blood from people who were alopecia areata patients. With 3 bases removed from V and 1 base from J, the gap between germline ends came to 10 bases. There are 14 residues in the CDR3. CDR1 is GTSNPN and CDR2 is SVGIG in the germline V gene (reference sequence). The sample holds a few counts of this clone.

This material consisted of CD4+ T cells sorted from blood, taken at week 4, from a patient treated with tofacitinib. This clonotype was sampled from a human donor with alopecia areata. The V gene is TRBV30, the J gene TRBJ2-1, with D possibly matching TRBD1 (6 bases). The CDR3 here is CAWSTGKSYNEQFF. CDR3 coding DNA: TGTGCCTGGAGCACAGGGAAATCCTACAATGAGCAGTTCTTC.